The subject of this entry is one TCR beta chain. Its specificity is unknown. The assay was immunoSEQ multiplex PCR, and TCRdb's table has in-frame clones only and misses some. The data show approximately 25,000 clones, approximately 90% seen once. The germline gives CDR1 SGHTA, CDR2 FQGTGA. Trimming stripped 8 bases from V and 3 bases from J, with 8 bases between. CDR3 size: 13 residues. The data originate from a study of OX40 agonist ivuxolimab in advanced cancers. On the study more broadly: As their treatment, patients were administered ivuxolimab, an agonistic anti-OX40 (CD134) antibody.

Findings of the study overall: Expanded clones tended on average to be more numerous among CD8+ T cells than CD4+. The study observed clonal expansion of CD4+ and CD8+ blood T cells by week 6 at 0.1 to 3.0 mg/kg. People who partly responded at 0.1-3.0 mg/kg had some of the least clonal expansion seen.

This receptor was identified in an adult with an advanced solid tumor such as melanoma, head and neck, liver or kidney cancer. The J gene is TRBJ2-6, the V gene TRBV7-3, with D tentatively TRBD1 or TRBD2 (5 bases each). Sequenced material: CD4+ or CD8+ T cells sorted from blood, taken in a trial of the OX40 agonist ivuxolimab. CDR3 sequence reads: CASGTFGANVLTF. In DNA, the CDR3 is TGTGCCAGCGGGACCTTTGGGGCCAACGTCCTGACTTTC.